A selection of T cell receptor beta chains follows, all from one sample in a study of post-analysis software for immune sequencing data. TCRdb reprocessed the PCR reads with MiXCR, giving one entry per CDR3 protein. The sample consists of about 430,000 distinct CDR3 sequences, approximately 38% of them appearing once. Sequencing used blood. Every receptor here comes from a girl aged 2 to 9 with multiple sclerosis. CDR3s include the opening cysteine and the closing phenylalanine or tryptophan. D genes are given only for firm matches. Rows give clone size only sometimes, using once, few, many, or a class for an expanded clone.

V: TRBV6-5; J: TRBJ1-2; D: .; size: few; length: 13; DNA: TGTGCCAGCAGTTACTCGGTTGGGCGCGGCTACACCTTC; CDR3: CASSYSVGRGYTF
V: TRBV29-1; J: TRBJ2-5; D: TRBD1; size: few; length: 13; DNA: TGCAGCGTCCGGGGACAGTCACAAGAGACCCAGTACTTC; CDR3: CSVRGQSQETQYF
V: TRBV7-6; J: TRBJ2-5; D: .; size: .; length: 11; DNA: TGTGCCAGCAGCTCGGGTCCGTCGGTATACTTC; CDR3: CASSSGPSVYF
V: TRBV11-2; J: TRBJ2-7; D: .; size: .; length: 17; DNA: TGTGCCAGCAGCTCTGACACCAAAATCCTAGTCTCCTACGAGCAGTACTTC; CDR3: CASSSDTKILVSYEQYF
V: TRBV27; J: TRBJ2-3; D: TRBD2; size: .; length: 17; DNA: TGTGCCAGCAGTAACCTAGCGGGGGGGGGTAGCACAGATACGCAGTATTTT; CDR3: CASSNLAGGGSTDTQYF
V: TRBV11-1; J: TRBJ2-5; D: TRBD2; size: .; length: 17; DNA: TGTGCCGGCAGCGGAGGACTAGCGGGAGAGATTCGGAAGACCCAGTACTTC; CDR3: CAGSGGLAGEIRKTQYF
V: TRBV29-1; J: TRBJ2-1; D: .; size: .; length: 16; DNA: TGCAGCGTTGAAGTTCCAGGCAGGCCCTCCTACAATGAGCAGTTCTTC; CDR3: CSVEVPGRPSYNEQFF
V: TRBV28; J: TRBJ1-2; D: .; size: .; length: 15; DNA: TGTGCCAGCAACCCTCGGGGGGCGCACAACTATGGCTACACCTTC; CDR3: CASNPRGAHNYGYTF
V: TRBV12-3/TRBV12-4; J: TRBJ1-5; D: TRBD1; size: .; length: 16; DNA: TGTGCCAGCAGTTTACCCGGGACAGGGGGCAATCAGCCCCAGCATTTT; CDR3: CASSLPGTGGNQPQHF
V: TRBV29-1; J: TRBJ2-5; D: TRBD1; size: .; length: 13; DNA: TGCAGCGTGACAGGGGGGGTCCAAGAGACCCAGTACTTC; CDR3: CSVTGGVQETQYF
V: TRBV5-1; J: TRBJ2-7; D: .; size: many; length: 15; DNA: TGCGCCAGCAGCTTGGCGTCCGGCGGAGGGTACGAGCAGTACTTC; CDR3: CASSLASGGGYEQYF
V: TRBV20-1; J: TRBJ2-1; D: TRBD2; size: once; length: 12; DNA: TGCAGTGCCACGGGGGGGCATGAGACCCAGTTCTTC; CDR3: CSATGGHETQFF
V: TRBV5-8; J: TRBJ2-7; D: TRBD1; size: few; length: 16; DNA: TGTGCCAGCAGCTTGGACCAGGGACAGGGTTTCCGCGAGCAGTACTTC; CDR3: CASSLDQGQGFREQYF
V: TRBV4-1; J: TRBJ1-5; D: .; size: few; length: 15; DNA: TGCGCCACCCAACCCAGCGACAGAAGCAATCAGCCCCAGCATTTT; CDR3: CATQPSDRSNQPQHF
V: TRBV6-6; J: TRBJ1-2; D: .; size: .; length: 14; DNA: TGTGCCAGCAGTCCAGGGGAAAATTATGGTGGCTACACCTTC; CDR3: CASSPGENYGGYTF
V: TRBV6-1; J: TRBJ2-7; D: TRBD1; size: few; length: 15; DNA: TGTGCCAGCAGTGAGTCTTGGACAGGGGGTTTCGAGCAGTACTTC; CDR3: CASSESWTGGFEQYF
V: TRBV6-5; J: TRBJ2-6; D: TRBD1; size: .; length: 16; DNA: TGTGCCAGCAGTTACTTCACAGGGGCTGGGGCCAACGTCCTGACTTTC; CDR3: CASSYFTGAGANVLTF
V: TRBV7-3; J: TRBJ1-2; D: .; size: .; length: 15; DNA: TGTGCCAGCAGCTTGAATTCAGGGGAATCCTATGGCTACACCTTC; CDR3: CASSLNSGESYGYTF
V: TRBV20-1; J: TRBJ1-5; D: .; size: .; length: 14; DNA: TGCAGTGCGCTACAGGGAAATAGCAATCAGCCCCAGCATTTT; CDR3: CSALQGNSNQPQHF
V: TRBV20-1; J: TRBJ1-5; D: .; size: .; length: 15; DNA: TGCAGTGCGGCGGGACACCGATATAGCAATCAGCCCCAGCATTTT; CDR3: CSAAGHRYSNQPQHF
V: TRBV6-5; J: TRBJ1-1; D: .; size: once; length: 15; DNA: TGTGCCAGCAGTTCCAAATGGGACCTGAACACTGAAGCTTTCTTT; CDR3: CASSSKWDLNTEAFF
V: TRBV5-1; J: TRBJ2-3; D: .; size: few; length: 15; DNA: TGCGCCAGCAGCTCGGGTCTGGGGGGTGCAGATACGCAGTATTTT; CDR3: CASSSGLGGADTQYF
V: TRBV6-5; J: TRBJ2-6; D: .; size: .; length: 15; DNA: TGTGCCAGCAGTCCACAGAGCTCTGGGGCCAACGTCCTGACTTTC; CDR3: CASSPQSSGANVLTF
V: TRBV10-2; J: TRBJ2-1; D: TRBD2; size: .; length: 14; DNA: TGCGCCAGCAGTGCGGGAGGGCTCAACAATGAGCAGTTCTTC; CDR3: CASSAGGLNNEQFF
V: TRBV7-2; J: TRBJ2-4; D: .; size: .; length: 17; DNA: TGTGCCAGCAGCTTAGTGGGGACTCCCATAGCCAAAAACATTCAGTACTTC; CDR3: CASSLVGTPIAKNIQYF
V: TRBV7-9; J: TRBJ1-1; D: TRBD1; size: .; length: 15; DNA: TGTGCCAGCAGCTTACTACAGGGGGCAGATCGGGAAGCTTTCTTT; CDR3: CASSLLQGADREAFF
V: TRBV7-6; J: TRBJ2-2; D: .; size: .; length: 16; DNA: TGTGCCAGCAGCTTTGACCGGGACTCTAACACCGGGGAGCTGTTTTTT; CDR3: CASSFDRDSNTGELFF
V: TRBV7-9; J: TRBJ2-1; D: .; size: .; length: 14; DNA: TGTGCCAGCAGCTTAAATCTGGGGGCCCGGGGGCAGTTCTTC; CDR3: CASSLNLGARGQFF
V: TRBV5-1; J: TRBJ2-7; D: .; size: .; length: 17; DNA: TGCGCCAGCAGCCAGGTTCCAAGATCCGCTTTCTCCTACGAGCAGTACTTC; CDR3: CASSQVPRSAFSYEQYF
V: TRBV7-9; J: TRBJ2-3; D: TRBD2; size: .; length: 17; DNA: TGTGCCAGCAGCCGGAGACTAGCGGGGGGAATCGCAGATACGCAGTATTTT; CDR3: CASSRRLAGGIADTQYF
V: TRBV4-1; J: TRBJ2-1; D: TRBD2; size: .; length: 20; DNA: TGCGCCAGCAGCCAAGCTCCGGGACCAGCGGGGGGGCCCAATTACAATGAGCAGTTCTTC; CDR3: CASSQAPGPAGGPNYNEQFF
V: TRBV5-6; J: TRBJ1-2; D: TRBD1; size: .; length: 14; DNA: TGTGCCAGCAGCCGACAGGGCGTCTACTATGGCTACACCTTC; CDR3: CASSRQGVYYGYTF
V: TRBV12-3/TRBV12-4; J: TRBJ2-7; D: .; size: .; length: 13; DNA: TGTGCCAGCAGCCACGTTCCTTTCGATGAGCAGTACTTC; CDR3: CASSHVPFDEQYF
V: TRBV11-1; J: TRBJ1-2; D: .; size: few; length: 12; DNA: TGTGCCAGCAGCTTGGACGGGGATGGCTACACCTTC; CDR3: CASSLDGDGYTF
V: TRBV4-2; J: TRBJ2-6; D: TRBD1; size: few; length: 17; DNA: TGTGCCAGCAGCCAAGTTGGGACAGGCTCTGGGGCCAACGTCCTGACTTTC; CDR3: CASSQVGTGSGANVLTF
V: TRBV9; J: TRBJ2-1; D: TRBD2; size: .; length: 16; DNA: TGTGCCAGCAGCCCACGAGGACTAGCGGCGTGCAATGAGCAGTTCTTC; CDR3: CASSPRGLAACNEQFF
V: TRBV15; J: TRBJ1-2; D: TRBD1; size: .; length: 13; DNA: TGTGCCACCAGCATAGGGACAGGGGGTGGCTACACCTTC; CDR3: CATSIGTGGGYTF
V: TRBV27; J: TRBJ1-5; D: .; size: few; length: 16; DNA: TGTGCCAGCAGTTTAACCCACAGGGCTGGGGGTCAGCCCCAGCATTTT; CDR3: CASSLTHRAGGQPQHF
V: TRBV7-9; J: TRBJ2-7; D: .; size: few; length: 15; DNA: TGTGCCAGCAGCTTAGTCGGGCGGCCCTCCTACGAGCAGTACTTC; CDR3: CASSLVGRPSYEQYF
V: TRBV11-2; J: TRBJ1-6; D: .; size: .; length: 17; DNA: TGTGCCAGCAGCTTGAGGACTGGGCCGGATAATAATTCACCCCTCCACTTT; CDR3: CASSLRTGPDNNSPLHF
V: TRBV5-1; J: TRBJ2-7; D: TRBD1; size: .; length: 15; DNA: TGCGCCAGCAGCAGGAGGACAGGGGCAACCTACGAGCAGTACTTC; CDR3: CASSRRTGATYEQYF
V: TRBV12-3/TRBV12-4; J: TRBJ1-1; D: TRBD1; size: few; length: 15; DNA: TGTGCCAGCAGTCCAAGACAGGGTGGTATCACTGAAGCTTTCTTT; CDR3: CASSPRQGGITEAFF
V: TRBV12-3/TRBV12-4; J: TRBJ2-7; D: .; size: few; length: 15; DNA: TGTGCCAGCAGTTTAAACCCAGATTTAGGCTACGAGCAGTACTTC; CDR3: CASSLNPDLGYEQYF
V: TRBV4-3; J: TRBJ2-7; D: .; size: .; length: 16; DNA: TGCGCCAGCAGCCAAGCTGCGGGCCCTCCCGGCTACGAGCAGTACTTC; CDR3: CASSQAAGPPGYEQYF
V: TRBV15; J: TRBJ2-5; D: .; size: .; length: 16; DNA: TGTGCCACCAGCAGAGATCGGTGGGGGGCGCGAGAGACCCAGTACTTC; CDR3: CATSRDRWGARETQYF
V: TRBV20-1; J: TRBJ2-1; D: .; size: .; length: 17; DNA: TGCAGTGCGTCCACCGACGGGGCAGGCGACTGGTACAATGAGCAGTTCTTC; CDR3: CSASTDGAGDWYNEQFF
V: TRBV18; J: TRBJ2-5; D: TRBD1; size: once; length: 16; DNA: TGTGCCAGCTCACCTACCGGGACAGGCCTCCAAGAGACCCAGTACTTC; CDR3: CASSPTGTGLQETQYF
V: TRBV6-1; J: TRBJ2-7; D: .; size: .; length: 12; DNA: TGTGCCTCCTCCAGGGACTTTTACGAGCAGTACTTC; CDR3: CASSRDFYEQYF
V: TRBV20-1; J: TRBJ2-3; D: .; size: .; length: 12; DNA: TGCAGTGCTAGTGGCAACACAGATACGCAGTATTTT; CDR3: CSASGNTDTQYF
V: TRBV28; J: TRBJ2-1; D: .; size: .; length: 16; DNA: TGTGCCAGCAGCAGGGGATGGCTAGTAGGGTACAATGAGCAGTTCTTC; CDR3: CASSRGWLVGYNEQFF
V: TRBV5-1; J: TRBJ2-3; D: TRBD1; size: .; length: 16; DNA: TGCGCCAGCAGCTTGCAGACAGGGGAGGGCACAGATACGCAGTATTTT; CDR3: CASSLQTGEGTDTQYF
V: TRBV15; J: TRBJ2-1; D: TRBD2; size: .; length: 18; DNA: TGTGCCACCAGCAGCAGCGGGAGGGCCGTCTATGGTACCAATGAGCAGTTCTTC; CDR3: CATSSSGRAVYGTNEQFF